This TCR beta chain originates from a study of PD-1 blockade in classical Hodgkin lymphoma. Study results and limitations: With respect to the repertoire differences, their causes, possibly disease activity or prior therapy, remain undefined.

Here immunoSEQ multiplex PCR was the method, and the copy in TCRdb shows in-frame clones only, minus some. This sample has 25,000 to 35,000 clones, with roughly 92% found just once. Notes on this clone: What it binds is unknown.

In germline, CDR1 is SGHNT, CDR2 YYREEE (reference sequence). The CDR3 has 14 amino acids. The V and J ends lost 0 bases and 4 bases respectively, with 7 bases between them. Time point denoted: newly diagnosed, previously untreated cHL patient sample. The comparison group had newly diagnosed, previously untreated classical Hodgkin lymphoma. The TCR sequence derives from a human donor with classical Hodgkin lymphoma. The V and J genes are TRBV5-4 and TRBJ1-4, with D unclear. Sequencing was performed on peripheral blood mononuclear cells (PBMCs). CDR3 amino acids: CASSLGGNNEKLFF. In DNA, the CDR3 is TGTGCCAGCAGCTTGGGAGGAAATAATGAAAAACTGTTTTTT.